This T cell receptor (beta chain) was profiled in a study of cytomegalovirus exposure and HLA in healthy donors. CDR3 size: 13 residues. With 6 bases clipped from V and 8 bases from J, the junction kept 9 bases outside the gene matches. Germline CDR1 reads MNHEY; CDR2 reads SVGAGI. A note on this clone: Its antigen remains unidentified.

The primer mix had 60 Vbeta and 13 Jbeta primers. Data came from immunoSEQ multiplex PCR; TCRdb stores just in-frame clones and leaves some out. The repertoire holds roughly 200,000 clones, with roughly 79% as singletons. General study points: Some V segments, TRBV6-2 and TRBV6-3 among them, were indistinguishable and were therefore excluded.

Sequenced: PBMCs. V and J are TRBV6-5 and TRBJ1-2; the match to TRBD1 covers 7 bases. The receptor was derived from a male donor in good health and CMV-seronegative. CDR3 in DNA: TGTGCCAGCAGAGGACAGGAAAGACTAGGCTACACCTTC. Translating gives CASRGQERLGYTF.